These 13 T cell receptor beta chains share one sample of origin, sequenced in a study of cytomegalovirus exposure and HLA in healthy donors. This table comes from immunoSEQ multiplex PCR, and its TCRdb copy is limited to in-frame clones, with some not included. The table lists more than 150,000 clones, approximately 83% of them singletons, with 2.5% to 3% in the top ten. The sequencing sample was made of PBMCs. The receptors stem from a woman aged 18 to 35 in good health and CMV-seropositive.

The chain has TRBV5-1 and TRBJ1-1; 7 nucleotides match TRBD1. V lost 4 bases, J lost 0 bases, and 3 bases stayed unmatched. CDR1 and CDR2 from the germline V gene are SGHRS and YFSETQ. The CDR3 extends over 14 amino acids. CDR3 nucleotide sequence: TGCGCCAGCAGCCAGGGACAGTTGAACACTGAAGCTTTCTTT. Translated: CASSQGQLNTEAFF.

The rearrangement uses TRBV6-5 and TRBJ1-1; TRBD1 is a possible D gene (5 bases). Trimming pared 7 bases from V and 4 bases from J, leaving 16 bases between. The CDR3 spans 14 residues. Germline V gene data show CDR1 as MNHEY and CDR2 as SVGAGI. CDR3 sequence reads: CASTNLPGGTEAFF. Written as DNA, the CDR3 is TGTGCCAGCACCAATCTCCCCGGGGGCACTGAAGCTTTCTTT.

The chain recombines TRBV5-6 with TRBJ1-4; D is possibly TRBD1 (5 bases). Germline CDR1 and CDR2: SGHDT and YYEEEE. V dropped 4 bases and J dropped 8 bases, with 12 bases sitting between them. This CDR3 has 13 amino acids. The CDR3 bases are TGTGCCAGCAGCAGGGGAGGGACCGAAAAACTGTTTTTT. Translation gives CASSRGGTEKLFF.

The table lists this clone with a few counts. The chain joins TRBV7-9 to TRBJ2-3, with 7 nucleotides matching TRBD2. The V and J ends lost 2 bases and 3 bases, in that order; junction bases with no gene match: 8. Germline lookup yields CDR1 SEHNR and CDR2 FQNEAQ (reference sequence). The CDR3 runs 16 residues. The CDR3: CASSLSAVGGTDTQYF. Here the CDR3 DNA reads TGTGCCAGCAGCTTATCCGCCGTGGGGGGGACAGATACGCAGTATTTT.

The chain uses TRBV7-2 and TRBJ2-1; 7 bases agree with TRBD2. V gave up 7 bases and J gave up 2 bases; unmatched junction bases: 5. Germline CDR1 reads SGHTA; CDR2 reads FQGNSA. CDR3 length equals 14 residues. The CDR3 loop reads CASTNSGTYNEQFF. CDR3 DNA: TGTGCCAGCACCAACAGCGGGACCTACAATGAGCAGTTCTTC.

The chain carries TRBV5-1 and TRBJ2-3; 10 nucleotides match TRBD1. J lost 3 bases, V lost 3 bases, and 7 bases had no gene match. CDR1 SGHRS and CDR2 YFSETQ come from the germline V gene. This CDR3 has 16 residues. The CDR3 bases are TGCGCCAGCAGCTGGGGACAGGGGCAATCGACAGATACGCAGTATTTT. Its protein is CASSWGQGQSTDTQYF.

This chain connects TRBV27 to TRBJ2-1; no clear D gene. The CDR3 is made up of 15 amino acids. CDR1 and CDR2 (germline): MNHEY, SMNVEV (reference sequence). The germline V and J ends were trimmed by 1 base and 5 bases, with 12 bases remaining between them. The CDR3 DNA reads TGTGCCAGCAGTTTATTTGGCGGCTACCACAATGAGCAGTTCTTC. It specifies CASSLFGGYHNEQFF.

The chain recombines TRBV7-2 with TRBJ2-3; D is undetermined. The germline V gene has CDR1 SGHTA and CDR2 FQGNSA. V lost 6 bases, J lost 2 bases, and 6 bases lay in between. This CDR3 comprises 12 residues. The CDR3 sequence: CASSLYTDTQYF. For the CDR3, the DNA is TGTGCCAGCAGTCTGTACACAGATACGCAGTATTTT.

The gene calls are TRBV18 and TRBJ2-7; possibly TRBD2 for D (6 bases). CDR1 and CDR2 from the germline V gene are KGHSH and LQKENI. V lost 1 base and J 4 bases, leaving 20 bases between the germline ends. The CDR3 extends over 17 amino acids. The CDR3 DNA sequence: TGTGCCAGCTCACCACTACGAGGGGTAGCGGTGGTTTACGAGCAGTACTTC. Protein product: CASSPLRGVAVVYEQYF.

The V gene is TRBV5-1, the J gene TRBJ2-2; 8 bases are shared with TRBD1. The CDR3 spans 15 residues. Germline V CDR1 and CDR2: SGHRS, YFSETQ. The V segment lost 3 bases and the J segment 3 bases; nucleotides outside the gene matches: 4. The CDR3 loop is CASSSGTGYTGELFF. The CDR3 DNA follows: TGCGCCAGCAGCTCAGGGACAGGATACACCGGGGAGCTGTTTTTT.

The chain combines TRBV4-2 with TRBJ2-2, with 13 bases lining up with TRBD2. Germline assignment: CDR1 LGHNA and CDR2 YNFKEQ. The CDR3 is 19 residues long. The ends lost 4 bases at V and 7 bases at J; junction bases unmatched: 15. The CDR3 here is CASSPSFGLAGARGGELFF. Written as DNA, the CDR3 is TGTGCCAGCAGCCCCTCTTTTGGACTAGCGGGGGCCAGGGGCGGGGAGCTGTTTTTT.

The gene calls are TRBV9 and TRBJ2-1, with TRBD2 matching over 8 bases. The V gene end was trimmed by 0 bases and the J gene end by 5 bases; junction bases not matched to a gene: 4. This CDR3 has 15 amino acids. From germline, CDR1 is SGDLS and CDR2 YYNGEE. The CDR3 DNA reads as TGTGCCAGCAGCGTAGCAAGCGGGGGCCACAATGAGCAGTTCTTC. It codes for CASSVASGGHNEQFF.

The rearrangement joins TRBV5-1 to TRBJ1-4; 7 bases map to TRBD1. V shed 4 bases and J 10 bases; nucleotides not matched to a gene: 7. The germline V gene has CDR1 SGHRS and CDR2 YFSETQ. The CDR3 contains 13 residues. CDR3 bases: TGCGCCAGCAGCGGCCGGGACAGTGGAAAACTGTTTTTT. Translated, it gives CASSGRDSGKLFF. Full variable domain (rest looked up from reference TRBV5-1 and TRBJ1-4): KAGVTQTPRYLIKTRGQQVTLSCSPISGHRSVSWYQQTPGQGLQFLFEYFSETQRNKGNFPGRFSGRQFSNSRSEMNVSTLELGDSALYLCASSGRDSGKLFFGSGTQLSVL.